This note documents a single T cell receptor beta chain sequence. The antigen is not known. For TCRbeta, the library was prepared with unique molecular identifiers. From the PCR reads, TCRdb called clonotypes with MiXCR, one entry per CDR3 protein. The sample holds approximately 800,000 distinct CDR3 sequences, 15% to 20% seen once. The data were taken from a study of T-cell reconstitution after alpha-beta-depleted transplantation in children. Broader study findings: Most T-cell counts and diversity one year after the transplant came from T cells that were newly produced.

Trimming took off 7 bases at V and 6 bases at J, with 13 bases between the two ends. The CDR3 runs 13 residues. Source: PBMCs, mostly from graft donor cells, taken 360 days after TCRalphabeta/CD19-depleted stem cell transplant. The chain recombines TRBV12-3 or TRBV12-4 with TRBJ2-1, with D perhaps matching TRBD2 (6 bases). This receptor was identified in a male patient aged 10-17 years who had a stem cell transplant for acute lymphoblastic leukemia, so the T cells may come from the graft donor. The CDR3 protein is CASTWDFSNEQFF. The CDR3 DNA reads TGTGCCAGCACCTGGGACTTTTCCAATGAGCAGTTCTTC.